This entry lists 10 T cell receptor beta chains sequenced from one sample in a study of tumor-infiltrating lymphocytes in primary liver carcinoma. With a constant-region primer, TCR beta cDNA was made from approximately 520 ng of total RNA. A slightly modified ARM-PCR protocol with three nested multiplex PCR rounds produced these TCR beta libraries. Both of the initial two PCR rounds ran for about 9 cycles and employed TRBV1-TRBV30 forward primers alongside a C-beta reverse primer. TCRdb re-called the multiplex PCR reads through MiXCR, storing one row per CDR3 protein. This sample carries around 78,000 distinct CDR3 sequences, 71% of them seen once, and the ten largest clones take roughly an eighth. Unsorted bulk tissue, about 17-33 mg of it, served as the source for co-extraction of RNA and DNA. Sequencing used liver tumor tissue from sampling region 4. Described subset: tumor region T4, right-lateral pole. The receptor source for this set is a woman in her sixties or seventies with primary liver carcinoma and hepatitis B virus infection.

About this clonotype itself: Mismatch with germline at one junction end may stem from a read error. The chain joins TRBV4-2 to TRBJ2-3; 7 nucleotides align to TRBD2. There are 16 residues in the CDR3. Germline lookup yields CDR1 LGHNA and CDR2 YNFKEQ. CDR3 sequence reads: CASSQDRGEGRDAQYF. The CDR3 nucleotides are TGTGCCAGCAGTCAAGATCGGGGGGAGGGGAGAGATGCGCAGTATTTT.

A word on this clonotype: No conserved phenylalanine or tryptophan is present at the end of the CDR3, so a read error is the likely explanation. The chain has TRBV11-2 and TRBJ1-6; D not resolved. Germline V gene lookup returns CDR1 SGHAT and CDR2 FQNNGV. This CDR3 spans 13 amino acids. CDR3 sequence reads: CACSFVMNSTLHL. The CDR3 nucleotides are TGTGCCTGCAGCTTTGTAATGAATTCAACCCTCCACCTT.

This clonotype was found a few times. A much more abundant neighbour one base away suggests this may be a read error. The chain joins TRBV6-2 or TRBV6-3 to TRBJ2-3; 7 nucleotides align to TRBD2. V was clipped by 2 bases and J by 5 bases; unmatched bases: 10. Germline values: CDR1 MNHEY, CDR2 SVGEGT. The CDR3 runs to 16 residues. The CDR3 sequence is CASSYPQGGSLDTQYF. In DNA form, the CDR3 reads TGTGCCAGCAGTTACCCGCAGGGCGGGAGTCTAGATACGCAGTATTTT.

The chain is built from TRBV11-2 and TRBJ1-4; D is perhaps TRBD1 (5 bases). Trimming removed 9 bases at V and 0 bases at J, with 20 bases between. Germline CDR1 is SGHAT and CDR2 is FQNNGV. This CDR3 is built from 17 residues. In DNA, the CDR3 is TGTGCCAGTAGCCTCACCCGACAGACTGCAACTAATGAAAAACTGTTTTTT. It codes for CASSLTRQTATNEKLFF. The whole variable domain, remainder taken from reference TRBV11-2 and TRBJ1-4, is EAGVAQSPRYKIIEKRQSVAFWCNPISGHATLYWYQQILGQGPKLLIQFQNNGVVDDSQLPKDRFSAERLKGVDSTLKIQPAKLEDSAVYLCASSLTRQTATNEKLFFGSGTQLSVL.

As for this clonotype: A much larger clone sits a single nucleotide away, making a read error possible. The chain carries TRBV10-3 and TRBJ1-1; TRBD1 is a possible D gene (6 bases). The germline V gene has CDR1 ENHRY and CDR2 SYGVKD. The CDR3 is 13 amino acids. The CDR3 spells CATRQDMNTDAFF. Here the CDR3 DNA reads TGTGCCACTCGACAGGATATGAACACTGATGCTTTCTTT.

Notes on this clonotype: No conserved phenylalanine or tryptophan ends this CDR3, so it is likely a read error. This chain's CDR3 is CASGFAVAGWSTDTQYL. In DNA form, the CDR3 reads TGCGCCAGCGGCTTCGCGGTAGCGGGGTGGAGCACAGATACGCAGTATCTT. The V and J genes are TRBV5-1 and TRBJ2-3, with 8 bases lining up with TRBD2. This CDR3 is built from 17 residues. Germline-derived CDR1 and CDR2 are SGHRS and YFSETQ.

This clonotype appeared a single time. Sequence at one end of the junction differs from germline and may be a read error. The V gene is TRBV4-2, the J gene TRBJ2-5, with 8 nucleotides matching TRBD2. Germline V gives CDR1 LGHNA, CDR2 YNFKEQ. This CDR3 has 16 residues. As DNA, the CDR3 is TGTGCCAGCGGCCAACCCTGGCGGGAGGTCCAAGAGACCCAGTACTTC. This sequence encodes CASGQPWREVQETQYF.

Turning to this clonotype: Lacking the conserved final phenylalanine or tryptophan, this CDR3 likely reflects a read error. This chain uses TRBV11-2 with TRBJ2-3, with TRBD2 identical over 9 bases. CDR1 and CDR2 from the germline V gene are SGHAT and FQNNGV. The CDR3 contains 17 residues. The CDR3 DNA is TGTGCCAGCTCATCGGTAGCGGGAGTGCCTAGCACGGATACGCAGTATTCT. As protein: CASSSVAGVPSTDTQYS.

This chain uses TRBV29-1 with TRBJ2-1, with D perhaps matching TRBD1 (6 bases). CDR3 length equals 14 residues. CDR1 and CDR2 from the germline V gene are SQVTM and ANQGSEA. The V gene lost 7 bases and the J gene lost 7 bases, with 20 bases spanning the gap. The CDR3 DNA reads as TGCAGCGCCACCAGGGGCAAGGGGGAGAATGAGCAGTTCTTC. Residues: CSATRGKGENEQFF.

For this clonotype: Lacking the conserved final phenylalanine or tryptophan, this CDR3 likely reflects a read error. The DNA is omitted, as the CDR3 cannot be located on it reliably, and the CDR3 follows TCRdb's listing. V usage is TRBV28 and J usage is TRBJ1-1; TRBD1, the table's D call, lacks a check against the DNA. Germline CDR1 and CDR2: MDHEN and SYDVKM. The CDR3 contains 12 residues when both ends are counted. The CDR3: CALGGEVGETFL.